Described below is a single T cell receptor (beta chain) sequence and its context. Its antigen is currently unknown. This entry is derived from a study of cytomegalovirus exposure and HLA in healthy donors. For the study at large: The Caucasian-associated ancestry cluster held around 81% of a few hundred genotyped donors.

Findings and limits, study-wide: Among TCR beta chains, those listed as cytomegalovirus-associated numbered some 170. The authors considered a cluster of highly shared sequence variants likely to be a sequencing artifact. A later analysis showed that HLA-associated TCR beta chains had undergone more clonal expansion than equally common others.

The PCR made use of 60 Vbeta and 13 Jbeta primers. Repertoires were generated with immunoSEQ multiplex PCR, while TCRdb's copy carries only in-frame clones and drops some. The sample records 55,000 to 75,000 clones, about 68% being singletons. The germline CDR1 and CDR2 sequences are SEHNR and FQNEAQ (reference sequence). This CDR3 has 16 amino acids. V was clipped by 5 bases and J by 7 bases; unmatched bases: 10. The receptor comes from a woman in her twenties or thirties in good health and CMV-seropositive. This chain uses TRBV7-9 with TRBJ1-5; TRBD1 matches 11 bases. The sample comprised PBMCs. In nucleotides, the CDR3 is TGTGCCAGCAGCGATACGGACAGGGGGCCGGGGCAGCCCCAGCATTTT. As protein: CASSDTDRGPGQPQHF.